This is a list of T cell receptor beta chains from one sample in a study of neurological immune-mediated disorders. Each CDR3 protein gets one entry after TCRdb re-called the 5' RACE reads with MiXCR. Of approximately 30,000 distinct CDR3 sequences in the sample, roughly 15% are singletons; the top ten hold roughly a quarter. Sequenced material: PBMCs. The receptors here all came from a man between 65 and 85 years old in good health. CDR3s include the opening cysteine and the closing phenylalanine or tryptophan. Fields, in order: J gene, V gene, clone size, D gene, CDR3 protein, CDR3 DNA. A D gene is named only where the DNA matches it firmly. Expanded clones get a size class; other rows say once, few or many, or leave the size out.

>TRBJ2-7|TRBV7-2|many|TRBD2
CASSLQALAGGLYEQYF
TGTGCCAGCAGCTTACAGGCTCTAGCGGGGGGTTTGTACGAGCAGTACTTC
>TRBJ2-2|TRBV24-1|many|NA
CATSEGTGELFF
TGTGCCACCAGTGAGGGGACCGGGGAGCTGTTTTTT
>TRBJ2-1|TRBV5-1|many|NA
CASSLAKYNEQFF
TGCGCCAGCAGCTTGGCCAAGTACAATGAGCAGTTCTTC
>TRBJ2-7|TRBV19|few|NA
CAISPQGHLPYEQYF
TGTGCCATTAGCCCGCAGGGACACCTTCCCTACGAGCAGTACTTC
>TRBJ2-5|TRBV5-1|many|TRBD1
CASSLTGGYEGETQYF
TGCGCCAGCAGCTTGACAGGGGGCTACGAGGGGGAGACCCAGTACTTC
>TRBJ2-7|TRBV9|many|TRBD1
CASSQNPGQGAYEQYF
TGTGCCAGCAGCCAAAATCCGGGACAGGGGGCATACGAGCAGTACTTC
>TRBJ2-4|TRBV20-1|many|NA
CSAIRGGNAKNIQYF
TGCAGTGCCATAAGAGGGGGGAACGCCAAAAACATTCAGTACTTC
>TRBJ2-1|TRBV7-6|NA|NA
CASSRGLYNEQFF
TGTGCCAGCAGCCGCGGCCTGTACAATGAGCAGTTCTTC
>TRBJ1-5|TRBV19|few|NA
CASRDRDYQPQHF
TGTGCCAGTAGGGACAGAGACTATCAGCCCCAGCATTTT
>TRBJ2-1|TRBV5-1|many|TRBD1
CASSFTGTGGAVNEQFF
TGCGCCAGCAGCTTTACCGGGACAGGGGGCGCGGTCAATGAGCAGTTCTTC
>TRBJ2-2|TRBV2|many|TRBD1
CASKQGRLYLNTGELFF
TGTGCCAGCAAACAGGGGCGATTATACCTCAACACCGGGGAGCTGTTTTTT
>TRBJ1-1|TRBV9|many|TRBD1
CASSPRGFQNTEAFF
TGTGCCAGCAGCCCCAGGGGGTTTCAGAACACTGAAGCTTTCTTT
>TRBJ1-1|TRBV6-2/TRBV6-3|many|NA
CASRTGLYTEAFF
TGTGCCAGCAGAACAGGACTATACACTGAAGCTTTCTTT
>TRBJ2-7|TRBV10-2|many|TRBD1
CASSETQGQAPYF
TGCGCCAGCAGTGAGACCCAAGGACAGGCTCCTTACTTC
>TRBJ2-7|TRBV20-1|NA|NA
CSARSGLLASVDYEQYF
TGCAGTGCTCGCTCGGGACTTTTGGCTAGCGTTGACTACGAGCAGTACTTC
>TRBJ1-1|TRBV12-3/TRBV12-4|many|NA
CASSLRWDGTEAFF
TGTGCCAGCAGTTTACGATGGGATGGCACTGAAGCTTTCTTT
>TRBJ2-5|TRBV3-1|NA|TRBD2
CASQSGGTQYF
TGTGCCAGCCAAAGCGGGGGGACCCAGTACTTC
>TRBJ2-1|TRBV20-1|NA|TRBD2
CSASGGAGNEQFF
TGCAGTGCTAGCGGGGGGGCAGGCAATGAGCAGTTCTTC
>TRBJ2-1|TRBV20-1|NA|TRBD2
CSAIRLAGEQFF
TGCAGTGCTATTCGACTAGCGGGAGAGCAGTTCTTC
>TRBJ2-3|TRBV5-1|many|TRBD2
CASSLTASGGVDTQYF
TGCGCCAGCAGCTTGACGGCTAGCGGGGGCGTGGATACGCAGTATTTT
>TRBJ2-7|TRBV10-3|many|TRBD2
CAIASGASYEQYF
TGTGCTATCGCTAGCGGGGCCTCCTACGAGCAGTACTTC
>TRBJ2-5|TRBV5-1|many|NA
CASNLSRGGRETQYF
TGCGCCAGCAACTTGTCAAGGGGGGGCCGCGAGACCCAGTACTTC
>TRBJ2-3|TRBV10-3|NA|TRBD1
CAIKDRGPTDTQYF
TGTGCCATCAAGGACAGGGGGCCTACAGATACGCAGTATTTT
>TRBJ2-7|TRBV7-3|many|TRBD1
CASSRWGGQGDEQYF
TGTGCCAGCAGCCGCTGGGGAGGACAGGGCGACGAGCAGTACTTC
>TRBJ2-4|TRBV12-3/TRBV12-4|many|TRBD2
CASSLGGVDIQYF
TGTGCCAGCAGTTTGGGGGGGGTGGACATTCAGTACTTC
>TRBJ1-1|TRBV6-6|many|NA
CASSPEGNTEAFF
TGTGCCAGCAGTCCCGAGGGGAACACTGAAGCTTTCTTT